The entry below describes one T cell receptor beta chain. The sample belongs to a study of blood T cell repertoires in COVID-19. Turning to the study itself: Material from acute and convalescent COVID-19 was sourced from the United States, Italy and Spain. In each case, the material was cDNA or gDNA derived from T cells, B-cell-depleted T cells, or PBMCs.

Germline V gives CDR1 SGHVS, CDR2 FQNEAQ. Trimming took 5 bases from V and 7 from J; bases not matched to a gene: 4. The CDR3 totals 12 residues. Original data processing: For nucleated cells, counts were estimated from reference gene primer amplification. Produced via immunoSEQ multiplex PCR; TCRdb's table is partial and in-frame only. V and J calls and clone size are as listed in that table; D and trimming were resolved from the DNA. The profile shows about 210,000 clones, around four fifths of them singletons. The chain carries TRBV7-8 and TRBJ2-7; the match to TRBD1 covers 8 bases. The TCR comes from a man in his sixties with COVID-19, enrolled during active disease. Sequencing used peripheral blood. The CDR3 DNA sequence: TGTGCCAGCAGCAGGGACAGGCGGGAGCAGTACTTC. It translates to CASSRDRREQYF.